This entry is about one T cell receptor beta chain. The data stem from a study of blood T cell repertoires in COVID-19. Authors' data handling: Amplification of reference gene primers provided the estimated nucleated cell counts. Sequencing used immunoSEQ multiplex PCR; TCRdb keeps in-frame clones, though not all of them. V and J calls plus clone size are reproduced from that table; the DNA served to infer D and trimming. Of under 400,000 clones in the sample, roughly 86% are singletons; the top ten hold over 0.9%. This TCR was recovered from a woman younger than 45 who had been exposed to COVID-19. Sample: PBMCs or T cells enriched from blood (not recorded which).

Here the CDR3 DNA reads TGTGCCAGCAGCGACACTGGGGGGTTCTCTGGGGCCAACGTCCTGACTTTC. It codes for CASSDTGGFSGANVLTF. The J gene is TRBJ2-6, the V gene TRBV9, with a tentative D call TRBD2 (6 bases). This CDR3 comprises 17 residues. The germline gives CDR1 SGDLS, CDR2 YYNGEE. Trimming cost V 3 bases and J 0 bases, with 13 bases left between them.